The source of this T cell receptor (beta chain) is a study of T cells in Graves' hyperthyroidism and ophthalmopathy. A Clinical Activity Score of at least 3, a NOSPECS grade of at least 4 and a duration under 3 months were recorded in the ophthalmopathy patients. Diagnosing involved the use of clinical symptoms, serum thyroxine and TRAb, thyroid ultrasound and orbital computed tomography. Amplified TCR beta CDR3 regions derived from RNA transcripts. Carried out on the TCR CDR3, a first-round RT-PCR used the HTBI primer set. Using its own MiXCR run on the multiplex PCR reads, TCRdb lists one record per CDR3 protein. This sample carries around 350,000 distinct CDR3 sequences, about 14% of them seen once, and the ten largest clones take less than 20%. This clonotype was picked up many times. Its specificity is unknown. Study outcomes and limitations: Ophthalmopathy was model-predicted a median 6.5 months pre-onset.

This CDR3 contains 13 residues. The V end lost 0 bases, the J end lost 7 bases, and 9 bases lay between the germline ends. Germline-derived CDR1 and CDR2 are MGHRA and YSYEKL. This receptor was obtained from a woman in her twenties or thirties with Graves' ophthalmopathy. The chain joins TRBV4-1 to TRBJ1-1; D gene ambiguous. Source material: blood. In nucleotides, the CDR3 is TGCGCCAGCAGCCAAGATTATAGGAGTGAAGCTTTCTTT. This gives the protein CASSQDYRSEAFF.